In this sample, the clone carrying this TCR beta chain turned up many times. What it recognizes is unknown. Germline CDR1 and CDR2: DFQATT and SNEGSKA (reference sequence). The V and J ends lost 1 base and 2 bases respectively, with 8 bases between them. This CDR3 is built from 13 residues. The sample is drawn from a study of CD8 T cells in ankylosing spondylitis. General observations from the study: Existing reports had already noted some motif variants in reactive arthritis synovial fluid and blood. A TCR beta motif of eight or nine highly homologous variants seemed to mark ankylosing spondylitis blood. According to the report, clones linked to the disease were significantly enriched in matched synovial fluid samples taken from ankylosing spondylitis patients. Disease-linked clones had a CD8+ phenotype and relatively low frequency in peripheral blood.

With molecular barcodes, quantitative 5'-RACE was used to make the TCR beta libraries. Using its own MiXCR run on the 5' RACE reads, TCRdb lists one record per CDR3 protein. Of around 480,000 distinct CDR3 sequences in the sample, about a sixth are singletons; the top ten hold approximately 0.97%. This chain joins TRBV20-1 and TRBJ2-5; D call uncertain. This receptor was obtained from a male donor with ankylosing spondylitis. The sample consisted of blood, either unsorted or a sorted T cell fraction (not recorded which). CDR3 nucleotide sequence: TGCAGTGCTAGAGGGGTTGCTCAAGAGACCCAGTACTTC. Residues: CSARGVAQETQYF.